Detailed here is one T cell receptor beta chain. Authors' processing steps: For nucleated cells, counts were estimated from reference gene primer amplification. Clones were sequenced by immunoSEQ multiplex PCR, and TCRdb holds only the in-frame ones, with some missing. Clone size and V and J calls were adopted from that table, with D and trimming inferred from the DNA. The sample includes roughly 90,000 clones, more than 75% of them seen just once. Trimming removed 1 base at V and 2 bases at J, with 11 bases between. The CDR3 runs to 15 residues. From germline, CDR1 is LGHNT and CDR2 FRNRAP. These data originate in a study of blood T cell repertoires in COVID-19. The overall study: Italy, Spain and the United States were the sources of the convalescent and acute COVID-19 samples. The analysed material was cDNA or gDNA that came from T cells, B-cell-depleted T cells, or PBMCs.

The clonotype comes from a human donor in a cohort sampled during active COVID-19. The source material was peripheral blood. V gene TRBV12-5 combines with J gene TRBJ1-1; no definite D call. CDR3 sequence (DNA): TGTGCTAGTGGTTTGGGTCAGGCAGGAAACACTGAAGCTTTCTTT. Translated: CASGLGQAGNTEAFF.